This T cell receptor (beta chain) originates from a study of T-cell reconstitution after alpha-beta-depleted transplantation in children. Preparation of the TCRbeta library involved a method that used unique molecular identifiers. Each CDR3 protein is one row after TCRdb ran MiXCR on the PCR reads. The sample carries roughly 100,000 distinct CDR3 sequences, approximately 9.2% recorded once. This clonotype was seen many times. The ends lost 4 bases at V and 5 bases at J; junction bases unmatched: 9. Looked up from germline, CDR1 is SGHRS and CDR2 is YFSETQ. CDR3 length: 14 residues. This chain links TRBV5-1 with TRBJ2-7, with TRBD2 matching 7 bases. Source: PBMCs from the stem cell graft donor, taken from the stem cell graft. The clonotype originates from a human donor who donated a stem cell graft to a child with congenital amegakaryocytic thrombocytopenia. The CDR3 sequence: CASSPGGDENEQYF. CDR3 bases: TGCGCCAGCAGCCCTGGGGGGGACGAGAACGAGCAGTACTTC.